This T cell receptor beta chain is from a study of cytomegalovirus exposure and HLA in healthy donors. Notes on the study in general: Roughly even sequencing depth across donors was the assumption behind the presence/absence analyses. The HLA-A and HLA-B alleles of most subjects were reportedly predicted accurately from TCR beta sequences. Analysis performed later found around 15,000 TCR beta sequences associated with HLA alleles at 0.05 false discovery rate.

13 Jbeta primers and 60 Vbeta primers were used for the PCR. TCRdb keeps only in-frame clones here, not all; method: immunoSEQ multiplex PCR. The sample lists some 190,000 clones, roughly four fifths seen once, with around 1.9% in the top ten. Remarks on this clone: Its target is unknown.

The CDR3 is 12 residues long. Trimming stripped 5 bases from V and 5 bases from J, with 8 bases between. Germline-derived CDR1 and CDR2 are SGHTA and FQGTGA. The chain carries TRBV7-3 and TRBJ2-3, with D maybe TRBD1 (6 bases). Sequencing was done on a sample of PBMCs. The clonotype originates from a man younger than 30 in good health and CMV-seronegative. CDR3 DNA: TGTGCCAGCAGCCGAGGGGGAGATACGCAGTATTTT. Protein: CASSRGGDTQYF.